This T cell receptor (beta chain) comes out of a study of T-cell reconstitution after alpha-beta-depleted transplantation in children. General study points: From surviving recipient T cells and thymic progenitors came the high day-60 TCRbeta diversity observed in some patients. T cells produced anew were the main source of T-cell counts and diversity one year after transplant. Reportedly, alpha-beta T cells present about two months post-transplant originated from several hundred expanded clones of graft origin.

A few counts support this clonotype. The antigen is not known. V dropped 0 bases and J dropped 2; count of bases not matched to a gene: 7. The CDR3 has 17 amino acids. Germline V lookup: CDR1 SGHRS, CDR2 YFSETQ. Construction of the TCRbeta library involved unique molecular identifiers. TCRdb re-analysed the PCR reads in MiXCR, keeping a single row per CDR3 protein. Here the sample spans about 540,000 distinct CDR3 sequences, around 27% being singletons. This clonotype originated in a boy younger than two with Wiskott-Aldrich syndrome, due to receive a stem cell transplant. The sample was PBMCs, taken before TCRalphabeta/CD19-depleted stem cell transplant. The chain combines TRBV5-1 with TRBJ2-2; 7 bases are shared with TRBD1. The CDR3 region is CASSLGPGQTNTGELFF. The CDR3 DNA reads as TGCGCCAGCAGCTTGGGGCCGGGACAGACTAACACCGGGGAGCTGTTTTTT.